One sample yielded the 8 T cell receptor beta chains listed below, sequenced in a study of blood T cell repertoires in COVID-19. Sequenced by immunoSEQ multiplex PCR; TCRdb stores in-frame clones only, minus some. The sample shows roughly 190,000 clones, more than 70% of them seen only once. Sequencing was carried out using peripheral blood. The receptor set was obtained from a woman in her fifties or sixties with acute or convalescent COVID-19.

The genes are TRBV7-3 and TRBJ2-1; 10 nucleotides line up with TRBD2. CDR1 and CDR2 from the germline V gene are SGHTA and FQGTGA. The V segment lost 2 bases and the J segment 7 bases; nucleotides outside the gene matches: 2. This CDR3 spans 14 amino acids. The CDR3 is CASSLLAGANEQFF. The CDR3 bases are TGTGCCAGCAGCTTACTAGCGGGAGCGAATGAGCAGTTCTTC.

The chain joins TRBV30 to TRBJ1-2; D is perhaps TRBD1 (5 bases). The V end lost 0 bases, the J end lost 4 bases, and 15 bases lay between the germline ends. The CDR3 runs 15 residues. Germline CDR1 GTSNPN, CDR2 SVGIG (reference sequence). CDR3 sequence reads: CAWSVHSGGIYGYTF. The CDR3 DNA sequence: TGTGCCTGGAGTGTACACAGCGGGGGGATCTATGGCTACACCTTC. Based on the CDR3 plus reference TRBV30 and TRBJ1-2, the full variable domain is SQTIHQWPATLVQPVGSPLSLECTVEGTSNPNLYWYRQAAGRGLQLLFYSVGIGQISSEVPQNLSASRPQDRQFILSSKKLLLSDSGFYLCAWSVHSGGIYGYTFGSGTRLTVV.

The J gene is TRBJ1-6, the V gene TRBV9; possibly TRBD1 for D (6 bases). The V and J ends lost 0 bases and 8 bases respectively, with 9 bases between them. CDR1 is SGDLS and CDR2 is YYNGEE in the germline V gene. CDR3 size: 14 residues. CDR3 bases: TGTGCCAGCAGCGTAGCGCAGGGGTATTCACCCCTCCACTTT. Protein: CASSVAQGYSPLHF.

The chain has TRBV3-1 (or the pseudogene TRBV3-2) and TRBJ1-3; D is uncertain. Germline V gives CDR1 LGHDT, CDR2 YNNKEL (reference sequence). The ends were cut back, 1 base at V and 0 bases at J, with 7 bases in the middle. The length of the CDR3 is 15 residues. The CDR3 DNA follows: TGTGCCAGCAGCCAAGGCAGATTCTCTGGAAACACCATATATTTT. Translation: CASSQGRFSGNTIYF.

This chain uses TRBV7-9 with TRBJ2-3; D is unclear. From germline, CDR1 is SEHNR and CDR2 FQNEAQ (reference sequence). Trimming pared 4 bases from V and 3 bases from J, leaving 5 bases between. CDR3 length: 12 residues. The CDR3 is CASSSVTDTQYF. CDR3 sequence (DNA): TGTGCCAGCAGCTCCGTAACAGATACGCAGTATTTT.

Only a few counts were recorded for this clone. The CDR3 DNA reads TGTGCCAGCAGCCAAGATCCCGGACTAGCGGATGAGCAGTTCTTC. Its protein is CASSQDPGLADEQFF. The chain links TRBV14 to TRBJ2-1; 10 nucleotides align to TRBD2. V was pared by 0 bases and J by 8 bases, with 4 bases of the junction left unmatched. The CDR3 loop spans 15 amino acids. Germline CDR1 reads SGHDN; CDR2 reads FVKESK.

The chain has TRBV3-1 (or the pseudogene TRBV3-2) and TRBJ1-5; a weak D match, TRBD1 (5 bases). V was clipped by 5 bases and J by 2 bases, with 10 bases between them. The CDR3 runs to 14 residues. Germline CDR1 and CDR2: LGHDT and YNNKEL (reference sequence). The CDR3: CASSESGRNQPQHF. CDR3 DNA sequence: TGTGCCAGCAGCGAATCAGGGCGCAATCAGCCCCAGCATTTT.

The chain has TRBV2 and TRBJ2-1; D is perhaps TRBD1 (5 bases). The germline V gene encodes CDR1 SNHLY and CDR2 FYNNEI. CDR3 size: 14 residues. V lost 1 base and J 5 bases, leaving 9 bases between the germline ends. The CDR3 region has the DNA TGTGCCAGCAGTGAAGTGGGGCCTAACAATGAGCAGTTCTTC. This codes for CASSEVGPNNEQFF.